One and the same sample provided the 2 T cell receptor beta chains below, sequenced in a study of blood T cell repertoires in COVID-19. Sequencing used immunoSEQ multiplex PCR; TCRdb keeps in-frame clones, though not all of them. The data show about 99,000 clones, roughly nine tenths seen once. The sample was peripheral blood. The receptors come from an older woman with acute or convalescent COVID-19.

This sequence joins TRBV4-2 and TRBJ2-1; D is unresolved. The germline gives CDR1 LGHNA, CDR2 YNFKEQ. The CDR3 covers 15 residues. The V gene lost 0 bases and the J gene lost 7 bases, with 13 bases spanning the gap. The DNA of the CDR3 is TGTGCCAGCAGCCAAGATGGTAAGCTCGTTAATGAGCAGTTCTTC. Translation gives CASSQDGKLVNEQFF.

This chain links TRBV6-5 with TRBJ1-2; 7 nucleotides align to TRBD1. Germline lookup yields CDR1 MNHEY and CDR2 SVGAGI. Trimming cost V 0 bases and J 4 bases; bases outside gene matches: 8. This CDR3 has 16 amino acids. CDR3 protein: CASSYSTGRGGYGYTF. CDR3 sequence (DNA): TGTGCCAGCAGTTACTCGACAGGGAGAGGCGGCTATGGCTACACCTTC.